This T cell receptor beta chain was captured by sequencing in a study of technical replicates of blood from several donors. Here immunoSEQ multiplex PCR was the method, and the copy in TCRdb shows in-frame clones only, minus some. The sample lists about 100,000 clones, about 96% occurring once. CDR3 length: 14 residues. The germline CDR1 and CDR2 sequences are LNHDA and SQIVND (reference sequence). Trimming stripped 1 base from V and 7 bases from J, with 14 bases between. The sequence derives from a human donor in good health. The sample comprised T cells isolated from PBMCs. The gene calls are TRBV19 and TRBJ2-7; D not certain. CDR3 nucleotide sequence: TGTGCCAGTAGTATAGGGGTAGGCTTGGAGGAGCAGTACTTC. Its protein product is CASSIGVGLEEQYF.